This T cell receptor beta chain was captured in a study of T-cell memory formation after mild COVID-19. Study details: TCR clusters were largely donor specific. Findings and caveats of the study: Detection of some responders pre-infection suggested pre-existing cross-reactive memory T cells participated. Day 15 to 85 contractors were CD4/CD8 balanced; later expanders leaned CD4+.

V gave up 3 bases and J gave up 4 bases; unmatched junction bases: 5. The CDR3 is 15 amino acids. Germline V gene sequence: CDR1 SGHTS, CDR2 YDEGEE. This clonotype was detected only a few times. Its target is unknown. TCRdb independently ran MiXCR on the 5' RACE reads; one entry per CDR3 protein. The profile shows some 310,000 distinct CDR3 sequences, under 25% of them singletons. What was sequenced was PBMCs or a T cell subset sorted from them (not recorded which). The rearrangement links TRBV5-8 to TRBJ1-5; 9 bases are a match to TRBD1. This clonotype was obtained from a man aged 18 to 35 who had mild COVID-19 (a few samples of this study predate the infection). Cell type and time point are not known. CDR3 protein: CASSSLTGGNQPQHF. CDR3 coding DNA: TGTGCCAGCAGCTCGTTGACAGGGGGAAATCAGCCCCAGCATTTT.